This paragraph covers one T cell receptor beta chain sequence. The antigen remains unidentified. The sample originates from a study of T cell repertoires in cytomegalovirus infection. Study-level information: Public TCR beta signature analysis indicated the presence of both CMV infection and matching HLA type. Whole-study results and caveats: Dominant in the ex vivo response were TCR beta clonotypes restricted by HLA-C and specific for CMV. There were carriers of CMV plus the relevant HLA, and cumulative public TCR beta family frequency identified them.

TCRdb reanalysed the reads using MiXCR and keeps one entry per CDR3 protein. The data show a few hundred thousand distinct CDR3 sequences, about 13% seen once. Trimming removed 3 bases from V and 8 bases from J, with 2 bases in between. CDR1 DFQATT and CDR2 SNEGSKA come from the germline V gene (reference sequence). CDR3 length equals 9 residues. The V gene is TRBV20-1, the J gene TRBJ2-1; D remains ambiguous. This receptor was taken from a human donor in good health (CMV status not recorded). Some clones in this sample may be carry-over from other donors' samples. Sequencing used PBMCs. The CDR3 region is CSARYEQFF. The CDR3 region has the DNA TGCAGTGCTAGGTATGAGCAGTTCTTC.